The TCR beta chain under discussion was sequenced for a study of T cell responses to AZD1222 COVID-19 vaccine. Study at large: The study pooled second doses at about 4 or about 12 weeks.

Only in-frame clones appear in the TCRdb table, and some are missing; sequencing was by immunoSEQ multiplex PCR. The sample has about 110,000 clones, 87% seen once. Trimming pared 3 bases from V and 4 bases from J, leaving 15 bases between. Per germline, CDR1 KGHSH and CDR2 LQKENI. CDR3 length: 15 amino acids. General study results and limits: Spike-spanning, vaccine-associated CD4 TCRs were dominant at 160-218 and 743-854. Donors were mostly white British, more females; clonal diversity possibly underestimated.

This clone turned up a few times. No antigen is known for it. This sequence was found in an adult in good health. This chain uses TRBV18 with TRBJ1-1; D is perhaps TRBD1 (6 bases). The source was peripheral blood, collected on day 0 of AZD1222 vaccination. The CDR3 protein is CASSPKQGFGTEAFF. The CDR3, as DNA: TGTGCCAGCTCACCGAAACAGGGTTTCGGCACTGAAGCTTTCTTT.